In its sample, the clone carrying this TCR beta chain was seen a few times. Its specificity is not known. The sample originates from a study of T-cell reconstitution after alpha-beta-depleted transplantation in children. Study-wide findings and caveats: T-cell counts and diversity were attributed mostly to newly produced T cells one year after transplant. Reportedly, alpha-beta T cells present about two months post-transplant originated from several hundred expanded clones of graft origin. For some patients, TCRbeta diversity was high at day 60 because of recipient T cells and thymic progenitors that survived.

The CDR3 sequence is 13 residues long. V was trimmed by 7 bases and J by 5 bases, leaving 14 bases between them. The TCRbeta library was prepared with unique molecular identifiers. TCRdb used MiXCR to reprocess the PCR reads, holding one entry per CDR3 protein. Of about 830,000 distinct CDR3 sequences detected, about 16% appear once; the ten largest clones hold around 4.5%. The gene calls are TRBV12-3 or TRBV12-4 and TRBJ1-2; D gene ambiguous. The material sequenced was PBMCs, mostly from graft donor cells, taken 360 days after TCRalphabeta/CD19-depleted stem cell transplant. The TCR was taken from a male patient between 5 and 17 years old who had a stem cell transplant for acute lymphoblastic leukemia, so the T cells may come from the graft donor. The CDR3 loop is CASTSTGLYGYTF. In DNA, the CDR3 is TGTGCCAGCACTTCAACGGGGTTGTATGGCTACACCTTC.